This TCR beta chain was identified in a study of blood T cells in healthy people across ages. Regarding the study as a whole: It was held that the diversity estimates obtained from one million T cells were underestimates.

This clonotype was counted between two and nine times. Its antigen is currently unknown. Alongside a J-beta primer mix, a sample-barcoded 5' primer served in a second PCR lasting roughly 6 to 11 cycles. TCRdb itself ran the 5' RACE reads through MiXCR, one entry per CDR3 protein. This sample has around 800,000 distinct CDR3 sequences, with roughly 46% found just once. Input material: blood. The TCR comes from a man older than 75 in good health.

The CDR3 sequence is CSFSLGGLYNEQFF. The CDR3 DNA sequence: TGCAGCTTCTCGTTGGGCGGCCTCTACAATGAGCAGTTCTTC. This chain joins TRBV29-1 and TRBJ2-1; D gene uncertain. CDR1 SQVTM and CDR2 ANQGSEA come from the germline V gene. The CDR3 is made up of 14 amino acids. Trimming took off 8 bases at V and 3 bases at J, with 17 bases between the two ends.